One sample yielded the 28 T cell receptor beta chains listed below, sequenced in a study of post-analysis software for immune sequencing data. Study-wide results and limits: Comparison of patients with controls showed about 5 TRBV segments more frequent in patients, TRBV5-6, TRBV5-1 and TRBV20-1 among them.

Carried by the TCR beta cDNA libraries were unique molecular identifiers. Each CDR3 protein gets one entry after TCRdb re-called the PCR reads with MiXCR. The repertoire holds about 770,000 distinct CDR3 sequences, with more than 45% as singletons. These receptors have no known antigen. The sequenced material came from blood. These receptors all stem from a girl aged 5-17 years with multiple sclerosis.

The genes are TRBV20-1 and TRBJ2-3, with TRBD1 identical over 7 bases. This CDR3 is built from 13 residues. Germline loops: CDR1 DFQATT, CDR2 SNEGSKA (reference sequence). J lost 4 bases, V lost 4 bases, and 5 bases had no gene match. As DNA, the CDR3 is TGCAGTGCTATCGGGCAGGGGGCAGATACGCAGTATTTT. It is translated as CSAIGQGADTQYF.

The chain employs TRBV21-1 and TRBJ2-2. TRBV21-1 is classified as a pseudogene. The CDR3 spans 16 residues. CDR3 residues: CASSKTRIKEPGELFF. CDR3 bases: TGTGCCAGCAGCAAAACGCGAATCAAAGAGCCCGGGGAGCTGTTTTTT.

The chain uses TRBV14 and TRBJ2-7, with 9 nucleotides matching TRBD1. V was clipped by 4 bases and J by 0 bases; unmatched bases: 10. The CDR3 spans 17 residues. Per the germline V gene, CDR1 is SGHDN and CDR2 is FVKESK. The CDR3 region is CASSPTGTGINSYEQYF. In DNA form, the CDR3 reads TGTGCCAGCAGCCCCACCGGGACAGGGATCAACTCCTACGAGCAGTACTTC.

This clonotype came up a few times. DNA for the CDR3: TGCAGTGCTAGAGGGGGAAGGGCCCTAGACCTTCAGGGCGAGCAGTACTTC. Residues: CSARGGRALDLQGEQYF. The chain joins TRBV20-1 to TRBJ2-7, with a tentative D call TRBD1 (5 bases). Germline-derived CDR1 and CDR2 are DFQATT and SNEGSKA (reference sequence). The CDR3 covers 17 residues. Between the trimmed V and J ends, which lost 1 base and 6 bases, there was a span of 25 bases.

The V gene is TRBV12-3 or TRBV12-4, the J gene TRBJ2-1; 7 bases agree with TRBD2. J was trimmed by 9 bases and V by 4 bases; bases with no gene match: 9. CDR3 length: 14 amino acids. CDR3 sequence: CASSSGTIFGEQFF. DNA of the CDR3: TGTGCCAGCAGTTCCGGGACTATCTTTGGTGAGCAGTTCTTC.

A note on this clonotype: A much larger clone lies one base from this, so it may be a read error. The rearrangement links TRBV7-7 to TRBJ2-3, with D possibly TRBD2 on 6 matching bases. CDR1 SSHAT and CDR2 FNYEAQ come from the germline V gene (reference sequence). The CDR3 sequence is 14 residues long. The CDR3 sequence: CASGLGPPPDTQYF. The CDR3 region has the DNA TGTGCTAGCGGCTTAGGGCCCCCGCCAGATACGCAGTATTTT.

The gene calls are TRBV5-1 and TRBJ2-3, with 10 nucleotides matching TRBD2. The CDR3 spans 17 residues. In germline, CDR1 is SGHRS, CDR2 YFSETQ. Unmatched junction bases numbered 8, after V lost 0 bases and J lost 4 bases. DNA of the CDR3: TGCGCCAGCAGCTTGGATCTAGCGGGAGTAGGAGCAGATACGCAGTATTTT. Translated, it gives CASSLDLAGVGADTQYF. The full variable domain, completed using reference TRBV5-1 and TRBJ2-3, is KAGVTQTPRYLIKTRGQQVTLSCSPISGHRSVSWYQQTPGQGLQFLFEYFSETQRNKGNFPGRFSGRQFSNSRSEMNVSTLELGDSALYLCASSLDLAGVGADTQYFGPGTRLTVL.

This clonotype was seen a few times. The V call is TRBV14, the J call TRBJ2-2; D not certain. The length of the CDR3 is 16 residues. V was pared by 0 bases and J by 4 bases, with 12 bases between. Germline V lookup: CDR1 SGHDN, CDR2 FVKESK. CDR3 loop: CASSQDDWRGTGELFF. CDR3 nucleotides: TGTGCCAGCAGCCAAGATGACTGGCGAGGCACCGGGGAGCTGTTTTTT.

This clonotype was counted only a few times. One end of the junction is discordant with germline, which a read error may explain. The J gene is TRBJ2-7, the V gene TRBV20-1; the D gene is possibly TRBD2 (5 bases). This CDR3 contains 12 residues. Looked up from germline, CDR1 is DFQATT and CDR2 is SNEGSKA (reference sequence). CDR3 in amino acids: CSARRGVYKQYF. The CDR3 nucleotides read TGCAGTGCTAGACGGGGTGTCTACAAGCAGTACTTC.

This chain links TRBV6-6 with TRBJ2-5; 7 nucleotides line up with TRBD2. The germline gives CDR1 MNHNY, CDR2 SVGAGI (reference sequence). J lost 4 bases, V lost 9 bases, and 14 bases had no gene match. This CDR3 contains 15 residues. The CDR3 loop reads CASSGGGEGRETQYF. The CDR3 DNA follows: TGTGCCAGTTCTGGGGGGGGAGAAGGAAGAGAGACCCAGTACTTC.

This sequence joins TRBV27 and TRBJ1-1; TRBD1 is a possible D gene (6 bases). The CDR3 spans 15 residues. Germline CDR1 MNHEY, CDR2 SMNVEV (reference sequence). Trimming shortened V by 8 bases and J by 8 bases, and 24 bases separated the two germline ends. For the CDR3, the DNA is TGTGCCAGCGGAATTCCAGGGGAAATACCGACCGAAGCTTTCTTT. The encoded protein is CASGIPGEIPTEAFF.

In DNA form, the CDR3 reads TGTGCCAGCAGCCCAAATGTAGCGGGTCACGATGAGACCCAGTACTTC. Translating gives CASSPNVAGHDETQYF. This chain links TRBV2 with TRBJ2-5, with 7 bases aligning to TRBD2. The V gene end was trimmed by 6 bases and the J gene end by 5 bases; junction bases not matched to a gene: 15. CDR3 length: 16 residues. CDR1 and CDR2 (germline): SNHLY, FYNNEI.

This clonotype was observed a handful of times. The gene calls are TRBV6-2 or TRBV6-3 and TRBJ2-5; the D is unclear. The ends were cut back, 2 bases at V and 1 base at J, with 8 bases in the middle. This CDR3 contains 14 residues. Germline V gene sequence: CDR1 MNHEY, CDR2 SVGEGT. CDR3 amino acids: CASSYPGSQETQYF. CDR3 coding DNA: TGTGCCAGCAGTTACCCGGGCAGCCAAGAGACCCAGTACTTC.

This clonotype was counted only a few times. CDR3 coding DNA: TGTGCCAGCAGCTTAGCAGGCGGGGGGAGCCCAGATACGCAGTATTTT. This codes for CASSLAGGGSPDTQYF. The rearrangement joins TRBV7-2 to TRBJ2-3; TRBD2 matches at 8 bases. Germline CDR1 and CDR2: SGHTA and FQGNSA. Trimming at V came to 0 bases and at J to 4 bases, leaving 6 bases not matched to a gene. CDR3 size: 16 residues.

The chain recombines TRBV3-1 with TRBJ1-2; 12 bases match TRBD1. V was pared by 2 bases and J by 8 bases, with 12 bases of the junction left unmatched. From germline, CDR1 is LGHDT and CDR2 YNNKEL (reference sequence). This CDR3 has 17 residues. CDR3 sequence (DNA): TGTGCCAGCAGCCAACTAACGGGACAGGGGGCCCTTGGAGGCTACACCTTC. Translated: CASSQLTGQGALGGYTF.

The rearrangement links TRBV21-1 to TRBJ2-7. TRBV21-1 has pseudogene status. The CDR3 has 14 residues. The CDR3 is CASSKPGPNYEQYF. In DNA form, the CDR3 reads TGTGCCAGCAGCAAACCGGGACCCAACTACGAGCAGTACTTC.

The gene calls are TRBV18 and TRBJ1-2, with 8 bases that match TRBD1. There are 14 residues in the CDR3. The J segment lost 5 bases and the V segment lost 5 bases, leaving 7 bases of the junction unmatched. Per the germline V gene, CDR1 is KGHSH and CDR2 is LQKENI. DNA for the CDR3: TGTGCCAGCTCAGAGTCCGGACAGGGATATGGCTACACCTTC. It specifies CASSESGQGYGYTF.

This clonotype was seen a few times. A single base separates this from a much larger clone, so it may be a read error. The chain has TRBV12-5 and TRBJ2-4, with 10 bases that match TRBD2. V lost 1 base and J lost 13; bases outside the gene matches: 10. Germline CDR1 and CDR2: LGHNT and FRNRAP. This CDR3 comprises 15 residues. The CDR3 sequence is CASGLEGLAPNEQYF. CDR3 bases: TGTGCTAGTGGTTTGGAGGGACTAGCGCCCAATGAGCAGTACTTC.

Notes on this clonotype: One end of the junction fails to match germline, which may point to a read error. The chain uses TRBV12-3 or TRBV12-4 and TRBJ2-3; 10 positions match TRBD2. This CDR3 contains 15 residues. CDR3 sequence: CASSLAGVGTDAQYF. The CDR3 region has the DNA TGTGCCAGCAGTCTAGCGGGAGTGGGAACAGATGCGCAGTATTTT.

The J gene is TRBJ1-1, the V gene TRBV3-1; maybe TRBD1 (6 bases). Per germline, CDR1 LGHDT and CDR2 YNNKEL (reference sequence). This CDR3 is built from 16 residues. The V end lost 4 bases, the J end lost 3 bases, and 18 bases lay between the germline ends. The CDR3 nucleotides read TGTGCCAGCAGCCGCACCTCAGGGGCTGTTGACACTGAAGCTTTCTTT. This encodes CASSRTSGAVDTEAFF.

Note on this clonotype: A read error may produce the germline difference seen at one junction end. This chain connects TRBV20-1 to TRBJ1-2; D ambiguous. The CDR3 is 12 residues long. Per germline, CDR1 DFQATT and CDR2 SNEGSKA (reference sequence). This CDR3 is CRARRPPGGYTF. The CDR3 coding sequence is TGCAGGGCTAGGCGGCCCCCGGGGGGCTACACCTTC.

The J gene is TRBJ2-5, the V gene TRBV6-6; TRBD2 agrees at 9 bases. The DNA end is a closer match to TRBJ2-7, so the J assignment may be wrong. The V gene's germline CDR1 is MNHNY and CDR2 SVGAGI (reference sequence). The CDR3 has 15 amino acids. Written as DNA, the CDR3 is TGTGCCAGCAGCCTCCTAGCGGGACTCCCCTACGAGCAGTACTTC. This sequence encodes CASSLLAGLPYEQYF.

V and J are TRBV6-4 and TRBJ2-1; D uncertain. The ends were cut back, 8 bases at V and 9 bases at J, with 11 bases in the middle. This CDR3 is 11 amino acids long. Germline values: CDR1 MRHNA, CDR2 SNTAGT. Here the CDR3 reads CASPRRVEQFF. The DNA of the CDR3 is TGTGCCAGCCCCAGAAGGGTTGAGCAGTTCTTC.

V is TRBV5-1 and J is TRBJ2-5; a weak D match, TRBD1 (6 bases). CDR3 length: 14 residues. Trimming shortened V by 1 base and J by 3 bases, and 10 bases separated the two germline ends. The germline V gene has CDR1 SGHRS and CDR2 YFSETQ. CDR3 in DNA: TGCGCCAGCAGCTTGACGACAGGAAAAGAGACCCAGTACTTC. Amino acids: CASSLTTGKETQYF.

This clonotype was observed a handful of times. V usage is TRBV6-6 and J usage is TRBJ2-1, with a weak D call TRBD2 (6 bases). Germline V gene data show CDR1 as MNHNY and CDR2 as SVGAGI (reference sequence). This CDR3 has 16 amino acids. The V gene lost 0 bases and the J gene lost 7 bases, with 16 bases spanning the gap. The chain's CDR3 is CASSYSSPRAGNEQFF. The CDR3 nucleotides are TGTGCCAGCAGTTACTCAAGCCCGCGAGCGGGTAATGAGCAGTTCTTC.

This clonotype has a single count. At one boundary the junction diverges from the germline segment, which might be a read error. The chain links TRBV20-1 to TRBJ2-1; D is unresolved. This CDR3 is built from 13 residues. Germline lookup yields CDR1 DFQATT and CDR2 SNEGSKA (reference sequence). The CDR3 coding sequence is TGCAGTGCTAGTTTAGCCGCATACAATGAGCCGTTCTTC. Translation gives CSASLAAYNEPFF.

The chain carries TRBV12-3 or TRBV12-4 and TRBJ2-1, with D perhaps matching TRBD2 (5 bases). This CDR3 contains 17 residues. V was clipped by 4 bases and J by 0 bases, with 16 bases between them. The CDR3 nucleotides read TGTGCCAGCAGTTCCCTCATACTAGAACCCTCCTACAATGAGCAGTTCTTC. Protein product: CASSSLILEPSYNEQFF.

The chain has TRBV24-1 and TRBJ1-2; the D is unclear. Germline-derived CDR1 and CDR2 are KGHDR and SFDVKD. The CDR3 is 13 residues long. Trimming took 5 bases from V and 4 from J, leaving 10 bases between them. The CDR3 region is CATSGPWGYGYTF. As DNA, the CDR3 is TGTGCCACCAGTGGACCGTGGGGCTATGGCTACACCTTC.